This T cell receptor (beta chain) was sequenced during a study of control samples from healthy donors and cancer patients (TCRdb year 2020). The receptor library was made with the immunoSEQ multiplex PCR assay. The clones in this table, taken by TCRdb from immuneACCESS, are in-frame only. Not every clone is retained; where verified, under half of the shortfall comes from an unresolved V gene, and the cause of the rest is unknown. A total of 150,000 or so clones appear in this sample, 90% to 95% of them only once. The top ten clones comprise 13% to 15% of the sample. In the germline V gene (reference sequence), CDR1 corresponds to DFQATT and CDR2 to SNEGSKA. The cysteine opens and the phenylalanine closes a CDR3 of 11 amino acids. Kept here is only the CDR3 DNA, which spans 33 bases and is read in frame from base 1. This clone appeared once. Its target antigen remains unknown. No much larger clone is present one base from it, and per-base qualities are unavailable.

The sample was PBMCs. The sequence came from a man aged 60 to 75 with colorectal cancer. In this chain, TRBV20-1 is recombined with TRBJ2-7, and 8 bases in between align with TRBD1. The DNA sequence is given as TGCAGCGGAGCAGGGGGCCACGAGCAGTACTTC. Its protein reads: CSGAGGHEQYF.